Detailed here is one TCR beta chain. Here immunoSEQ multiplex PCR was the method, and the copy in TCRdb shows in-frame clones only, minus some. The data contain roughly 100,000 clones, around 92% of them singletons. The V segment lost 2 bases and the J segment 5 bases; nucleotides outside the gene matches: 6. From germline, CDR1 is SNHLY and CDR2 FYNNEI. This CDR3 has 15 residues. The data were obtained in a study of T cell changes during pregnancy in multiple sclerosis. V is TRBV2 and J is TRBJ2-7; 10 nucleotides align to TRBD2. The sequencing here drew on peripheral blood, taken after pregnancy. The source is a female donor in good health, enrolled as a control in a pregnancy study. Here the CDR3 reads CASSEQRGGLDEQYF. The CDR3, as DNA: TGTGCCAGCAGTGAACAGCGGGGGGGCCTCGACGAGCAGTACTTC. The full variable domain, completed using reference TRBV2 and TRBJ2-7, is EPEVTQTPSHQVTQMGQEVILRCVPISNHLYFYWYRQILGQKVEFLVSFYNNEISEKSEIFDDQFSVERPDGSNFTLKIRSTKLEDSAMYFCASSEQRGGLDEQYFGPGTRLTVT.